Below are 29 T cell receptor beta chains sequenced from a single sample in a study of response to subunit inactivated influenza vaccine. Via MiXCR, TCRdb re-called the RT-PCR reads, giving one row per CDR3 protein. The sample lists hundreds of thousands of distinct CDR3 sequences, about 10% seen once, with 8% to 13% in the top ten. This sample was shared with a second study, whose subject was T cells expressing NK-cell markers. That source reports: What made the TCR beta cDNA was 5'RACE template switching with UMIs.

The source was PBMCs from blood, collected on the day of vaccination. The receptors shown here come from a man in his fifties who received an inactivated influenza vaccine.

This clonotype was found many times. The chain couples TRBV29-1 to TRBJ1-5; D is undetermined. V lost 2 bases, J lost 3 bases, and 8 bases lay in between. Germline V CDR1 and CDR2: SQVTM, ANQGSEA. CDR3 length: 13 residues. CDR3 bases: TGCAGCGTTGAAATAGGTTACAATCAGCCCCAGCATTTT. Translating gives CSVEIGYNQPQHF.

The chain carries TRBV5-1 and TRBJ1-5, with TRBD1 as a possible D gene (6 bases). This CDR3 spans 14 amino acids. V was cut by 0 bases and J by 3 bases, with 7 bases left in between. The germline V gene has CDR1 SGHRS and CDR2 YFSETQ. The CDR3 nucleotides read TGCGCCAGCAGCTTGGCGGGGGCCAATCAGCCCCAGCATTTT. Translating gives CASSLAGANQPQHF.

V and J are TRBV25-1 and TRBJ2-5, with D tentatively TRBD1 or TRBD2 (5 bases each). CDR1 MGHDK and CDR2 SYGVNS come from the germline V gene. This CDR3 is 14 amino acids long. Deletions cut 6 bases from V and 5 bases from J, with 16 bases between. CDR3 coding DNA: TGTGCCAGCAGCGGGTACGGGGCTGGGGAGACCCAGTACTTC. Translating it yields CASSGYGAGETQYF.

This clonotype was observed a few times. V gene TRBV4-1 combines with J gene TRBJ1-1, with 8 bases matching TRBD1. The length of the CDR3 is 16 residues. Germline-derived CDR1 and CDR2 are MGHRA and YSYEKL. V gave up 2 bases and J gave up 3 bases; unmatched junction bases: 8. The CDR3 bases are TGCGCCAGCAGCCAACGCTCAGGGGGCATAGACACTGAAGCTTTCTTT. The encoded protein is CASSQRSGGIDTEAFF.

The CDR3 region has the DNA TGTGCCAGCAGCTTAGGGCCGGGTTCGGGGAATGAGCAGTTCTTC. Translation gives CASSLGPGSGNEQFF. The chain uses TRBV7-8 and TRBJ2-1, with D possibly TRBD2 on 5 matching bases. The V end was cut by 1 base, the J end by 7 bases, with 14 bases between. CDR1 and CDR2 from the germline V gene are SGHVS and FQNEAQ. The CDR3 length is 15 residues.

V and J are TRBV29-1 and TRBJ1-1; a weak D match, TRBD1 (5 bases). The CDR3 has 13 residues. Germline V gene lookup returns CDR1 SQVTM and CDR2 ANQGSEA. The V end lost 4 bases, the J end lost 0 bases, and 9 bases lay between the germline ends. Written as DNA, the CDR3 is TGCAGCGTTGGACCAGGGATGAACACTGAAGCTTTCTTT. As protein: CSVGPGMNTEAFF.

The J gene is TRBJ2-1, the V gene TRBV6-2 or TRBV6-3; TRBD1 is a possible D gene (5 bases). There are 11 residues in the CDR3. Germline V gene sequence: CDR1 MNHEY, CDR2 SVGEGT. V lost 6 bases and J lost 9, with 9 bases in between. The DNA of the CDR3 is TGTGCCAGCAGGACCCAGGGTGAGCAGTTCTTC. Its protein is CASRTQGEQFF.

This clonotype appeared a few times. V is TRBV15 and J is TRBJ2-1; 12 bases are shared with TRBD2. Germline V gene data show CDR1 as LNHNV and CDR2 as YYDKDF (reference sequence). This CDR3 has 16 residues. The V gene end was trimmed by 5 bases and the J gene end by 8 bases; junction bases not matched to a gene: 10. CDR3 residues: CATSASTSGGRDEQFF. CDR3 nucleotides: TGTGCCACCAGCGCCTCGACTAGCGGGGGACGGGATGAGCAGTTCTTC.

As to this clonotype: The junction departs from the called germline gene at one end, perhaps through a read error. V usage is TRBV3-1 and J usage is TRBJ2-4; D is undetermined. Germline V gene sequence: CDR1 LGHDT, CDR2 YNNKEL (reference sequence). The CDR3 sequence is 12 residues long. The CDR3 DNA sequence: TGTGCCAGCAGCCAAGTTGAAAAAATTCAGTACTTC. Protein: CASSQVEKIQYF.

This clonotype was recorded at least ten times. The chain joins TRBV20-1 to TRBJ1-5; no clear D gene. The germline gives CDR1 DFQATT, CDR2 SNEGSKA (reference sequence). The CDR3 spans 16 residues. Trimming took off 3 bases at V and 0 bases at J, with 15 bases between the two ends. CDR3 nucleotides: TGCAGTGCTAGGAGAGCTACTTTAAATAGCAATCAGCCCCAGCATTTT. It translates to CSARRATLNSNQPQHF.

Only a few counts were recorded for this clonotype. The chain recombines TRBV12-3 or TRBV12-4 with TRBJ2-5; possible D gene TRBD2, 6 bases. V lost 0 bases and J 0 bases, leaving 14 bases between the germline ends. The CDR3 is made up of 17 amino acids. The DNA for the CDR3 is TGTGCCAGCAGTTTAGCGCGAGGCGGGAAGTACCAAGAGACCCAGTACTTC. Translated: CASSLARGGKYQETQYF.

This clonotype was recorded a few times. The chain uses TRBV15 and TRBJ2-3; the D gene is possibly TRBD2 (6 bases). The V gene's germline CDR1 is LNHNV and CDR2 YYDKDF (reference sequence). Trimming took 5 bases from V and 6 from J, leaving 15 bases between them. This CDR3 has 14 amino acids. In DNA form, the CDR3 reads TGTGCCACCAGCCTGTGGCGGGGTGGGGATACGCAGTATTTT. Translation gives CATSLWRGGDTQYF.

The genes are TRBV5-1 and TRBJ2-3; TRBD1 agrees at 9 bases. V lost 3 bases, J lost 0 bases, and 5 bases stayed unmatched. The CDR3 runs to 16 residues. Looked up from germline, CDR1 is SGHRS and CDR2 is YFSETQ. The CDR3: CASSWGTGPSTDTQYF. CDR3 nucleotides: TGCGCCAGCAGCTGGGGGACAGGGCCTAGCACAGATACGCAGTATTTT.

This clonotype appeared a few times. The CDR3 DNA reads as TGTGCCAGCAGGACAGGGAACTATAATTCACCCCTCCACTTT. Translation gives CASRTGNYNSPLHF. The chain employs TRBV7-9 and TRBJ1-6; 7 positions match TRBD1. From germline, CDR1 is SEHNR and CDR2 FQNEAQ (reference sequence). The CDR3 has 14 residues. With 6 bases clipped from V and 3 bases from J, the junction kept 2 bases outside the gene matches.

V is TRBV14 and J is TRBJ2-7; D might be TRBD1 (5 bases). CDR3 length: 16 residues. CDR1 SGHDN and CDR2 FVKESK come from the germline V gene. Trimming took off 2 bases at V and 0 bases at J, with 14 bases between the two ends. Written as DNA, the CDR3 is TGTGCCAGCAGCCAAAACTGGGGTCAGGGCTCCTACGAGCAGTACTTC. Translation gives CASSQNWGQGSYEQYF.

This clonotype has more than one count but fewer than ten. J is TRBJ2-5 and V is TRBV20-1; D is possibly TRBD1 (5 bases). V was clipped by 1 base and J by 1 base, with 7 bases between them. The CDR3 covers 13 residues. Germline CDR1 DFQATT, CDR2 SNEGSKA (reference sequence). CDR3 DNA: TGCAGTGCTAGAGCAGGGTCCCAAGAGACCCAGTACTTC. It is translated as CSARAGSQETQYF.

V and J are TRBV5-5 and TRBJ2-3; weak D call: TRBD1 (5 bases). Per the germline V gene, CDR1 is SGHKS and CDR2 is YYEKEE (reference sequence). Between the trimmed V and J ends, which lost 4 bases and 5 bases, there was a span of 11 bases. CDR3 length: 13 residues. CDR3: CASSPAGLDTQYF. CDR3 DNA sequence: TGTGCCAGCAGCCCCGCAGGGTTAGATACGCAGTATTTT.

This clonotype was picked up a small number of times. The CDR3 sequence: CASSLADRGFPYEQYF. CDR3 sequence (DNA): TGTGCCAGCAGCTTAGCCGACAGGGGGTTCCCCTACGAGCAGTACTTC. V usage is TRBV7-2 and J usage is TRBJ2-7, with TRBD1 identical over 9 bases. J was trimmed by 2 bases and V by 0 bases; bases with no gene match: 5. This CDR3 is 16 amino acids long. Looked up from germline, CDR1 is SGHTA and CDR2 is FQGNSA.

This clonotype was seen ten or more times. The chain uses TRBV24-1 and TRBJ2-7, with 7 bases aligning to TRBD2. V was clipped by 6 bases and J by 2 bases; unmatched bases: 3. The CDR3 has 13 amino acids. Germline V gene sequence: CDR1 KGHDR, CDR2 SFDVKD. The CDR3 coding sequence is TGTGCCACCAGTAGCGGGACCACCTACGAGCAGTACTTC. Translation gives CATSSGTTYEQYF.

In this sample, this clonotype turned up a few times. This chain joins TRBV12-3 or TRBV12-4 and TRBJ2-3; the D gene is possibly TRBD2 (5 bases). V lost 7 bases to trimming and J lost 5 bases, with 13 bases between them. The length of the CDR3 is 13 residues. CDR3 nucleotides: TGTGCCAGCAATCTCCGGGGAAGAGATACGCAGTATTTT. Translation: CASNLRGRDTQYF.

This clonotype was observed a handful of times. The chain carries TRBV4-3 and TRBJ2-2; 8 nucleotides match TRBD1. This CDR3 has 15 amino acids. Germline V lookup: CDR1 LGHNA, CDR2 YSLEER. With V trimmed by 1 base and J by 11 bases, 9 bases remained unmatched. The CDR3 protein is CASSQGRGTGGELFF. CDR3 nucleotides: TGCGCCAGCAGCCAAGGCCGCGGGACAGGCGGAGAGCTGTTTTTT.

The chain joins TRBV20-1 to TRBJ2-7, with 14 bases identical to TRBD2. In germline, CDR1 is DFQATT, CDR2 SNEGSKA (reference sequence). CDR3 length: 15 amino acids. The J segment lost 5 bases and the V segment lost 0 bases, leaving 3 bases of the junction unmatched. CDR3 loop: CSAREPGLAGDEQYF. CDR3 coding DNA: TGCAGTGCTAGAGAACCGGGACTAGCGGGAGACGAGCAGTACTTC.

The rearrangement uses TRBV12-3 or TRBV12-4 and TRBJ1-2; the D gene is possibly TRBD1 (5 bases). The ends were cut back, 3 bases at V and 7 bases at J, with 18 bases in the middle. The CDR3 runs to 15 residues. CDR3 amino acids: CASSFQGSAGGGYTF. CDR3 nucleotide sequence: TGTGCCAGCAGTTTTCAGGGTTCCGCGGGCGGTGGCTACACCTTC.

As concerns this clonotype: The junction departs from germline at one end; a sequencing error may be responsible. V usage is TRBV5-1 and J usage is TRBJ2-2, with 9 bases lining up with TRBD1. Germline assignment: CDR1 SGHRS and CDR2 YFSETQ. The length of the CDR3 is 16 residues. The CDR3 DNA is TGCGCCAGCAGCAGGTTTCGGGACAGGGCGTCCGGGGAGCTGTATTTT. Amino acids: CASSRFRDRASGELYF.

This chain joins TRBV20-1 and TRBJ2-3; 10 nucleotides line up with TRBD2. The V segment lost 2 bases and the J segment 8 bases; nucleotides outside the gene matches: 10. CDR3 length: 15 amino acids. The germline CDR1 and CDR2 sequences are DFQATT and SNEGSKA (reference sequence). CDR3 region: CSARIAGGYHGTQYF. The CDR3 nucleotides read TGCAGTGCTAGAATAGCGGGGGGATACCACGGTACGCAGTATTTT.

This clonotype was detected a few times. In nucleotides, the CDR3 is TGCAGCGTTGAGGCTTACCAAGAGACCCAGTACTTC. Translation: CSVEAYQETQYF. The chain joins TRBV29-1 to TRBJ2-5; D is uncertain. CDR1 is SQVTM and CDR2 is ANQGSEA in the germline V gene. Trimming left V 3 bases short and J 0 bases short, with 5 bases between. The CDR3 sequence is 12 residues long.

The chain uses TRBV7-9 and TRBJ1-5; no clear D. The V gene lost 0 bases and the J gene lost 6 bases, with 9 bases spanning the gap. The CDR3 totals 14 residues. Germline V CDR1 and CDR2: SEHNR, FQNEAQ (reference sequence). The DNA of the CDR3 is TGTGCCAGCAGCTTAGCAAGCTTCGGTCAGCCCCAGCATTTT. Its protein product is CASSLASFGQPQHF.

This clonotype showed up many times. The V gene is TRBV15, the J gene TRBJ1-2; D is uncertain. This CDR3 is built from 16 residues. Germline V CDR1 and CDR2: LNHNV, YYDKDF (reference sequence). With 1 base removed from V and 6 bases from J, the gap between germline ends came to 18 bases. The CDR3 DNA is TGTGCCACCAGCAGAGCGCAACAGCCCCACTATGATGGCTACACCTTC. Translating gives CATSRAQQPHYDGYTF.

The J gene is TRBJ2-3, the V gene TRBV7-3; weak D call: TRBD2 (6 bases). The CDR3 loop spans 16 amino acids. Germline assignment: CDR1 SGHTA and CDR2 FQGTGA. The V end was cut by 5 bases, the J end by 2 bases, with 17 bases between. In DNA, the CDR3 is TGTGCCAGCAGCCCCGGGACTTCTCCGACCACAGATACGCAGTATTTT. It is translated as CASSPGTSPTTDTQYF.